One sample yielded the 28 T cell receptor beta chains listed below, sequenced in a study of blood T cell repertoires in COVID-19. This table comes from immunoSEQ multiplex PCR, and its TCRdb copy is limited to in-frame clones, with some not included. The sample has about 35,000 clones; approximately 78% are singletons. Sequencing was performed on peripheral blood. The receptors originated from a human donor in a cohort sampled during active or convalescent COVID-19. The donor label of this sample is uncertain.

This chain joins TRBV10-1 and TRBJ2-7; 7 positions agree with TRBD1. J was trimmed by 3 bases and V by 5 bases; bases with no gene match: 7. This CDR3 contains 14 residues. Germline V gene lookup returns CDR1 WNHNN and CDR2 SYGVQD (reference sequence). CDR3 sequence: CASSRMGDSYEQYF. CDR3 nucleotides: TGCGCCAGCAGTAGGATGGGGGACAGCTACGAGCAGTACTTC.

This chain connects TRBV7-9 to TRBJ2-5, with D perhaps matching TRBD1 (6 bases). The CDR3 covers 14 residues. Trimming shortened V by 5 bases and J by 2 bases, and 12 bases separated the two germline ends. Germline lookup yields CDR1 SEHNR and CDR2 FQNEAQ (reference sequence). In nucleotides, the CDR3 is TGTGCCAGCAGCCGAGGGGGAGTACAAGAGACCCAGTACTTC. As protein: CASSRGGVQETQYF.

The V call is TRBV27, the J call TRBJ1-1; tentatively, D is TRBD1 (6 bases). The CDR3 sequence is 12 residues long. V dropped 6 bases and J dropped 6 bases, with 11 bases sitting between them. Germline V gene data show CDR1 as MNHEY and CDR2 as SMNVEV (reference sequence). The CDR3 sequence is CASRQGFSEAFF. CDR3 bases: TGTGCCAGCAGACAGGGTTTCTCTGAAGCTTTCTTT.

The J gene is TRBJ2-3, the V gene TRBV18, with 11 positions matching TRBD1. Germline values: CDR1 KGHSH, CDR2 LQKENI. This CDR3 spans 14 amino acids. With 4 bases clipped from V and 6 bases from J, the junction kept 3 bases outside the gene matches. The CDR3 region is CASSLGQGADTQYF. The CDR3 DNA reads as TGTGCCAGCTCACTCGGACAGGGGGCGGATACGCAGTATTTT.

This chain joins TRBV18 and TRBJ2-1; 9 bases map to TRBD2. The germline CDR1 and CDR2 sequences are KGHSH and LQKENI. The CDR3 totals 13 residues. V lost 6 bases to trimming and J lost 5 bases; unmatched junction nucleotides: 2. This CDR3 is CASSPSGNNEQFF. Here the CDR3 DNA reads TGTGCCAGCTCCCCTAGCGGGAACAATGAGCAGTTCTTC.

V and J are TRBV9 and TRBJ2-2, with TRBD1 matching 9 bases. V gave up 0 bases and J gave up 7 bases; unmatched junction bases: 4. CDR3 length equals 15 residues. CDR1 is SGDLS and CDR2 is YYNGEE in the germline V gene. CDR3 DNA sequence: TGTGCCAGCAGCGTAGTGTCGACAGGGGGCGGGGAGCTGTTTTTT. Protein sequence: CASSVVSTGGGELFF. Complete variable domain (other parts from reference TRBV9 and TRBJ2-2): DSGVTQTPKHLITATGQRVTLRCSPRSGDLSVYWYQQSLDQGLQFLIQYYNGEERAKGNILERFSAQQFPDLHSELNLSSLELGDSALYFCASSVVSTGGGELFFGEGSRLTVL.

The CDR3 region is CASSQVGRGETQYF. The DNA of the CDR3 is TGCGCCAGCAGCCAAGTTGGTCGAGGGGAGACCCAGTACTTC. The chain recombines TRBV4-1 with TRBJ2-5; D is perhaps TRBD2 (5 bases). The V and J ends lost 1 base and 5 bases respectively, with 11 bases between them. The CDR3 spans 14 residues. Germline lookup yields CDR1 MGHRA and CDR2 YSYEKL.

This rearrangement joins TRBV7-9 to TRBJ1-2; D is ambiguous. Per germline, CDR1 SEHNR and CDR2 FQNEAQ (reference sequence). Trimming stripped 2 bases from V and 5 bases from J, with 9 bases between. The CDR3 loop spans 13 amino acids. The CDR3 bases are TGTGCCAGCAGCTTATTATCCGTTTATGGCTACACCTTC. As protein: CASSLLSVYGYTF.

J is TRBJ2-3 and V is TRBV6-2 or TRBV6-3, with TRBD2 as a possible D gene (5 bases). Between the trimmed V and J ends, which lost 4 bases and 1 base, there was a span of 21 bases. The length of the CDR3 is 18 residues. The V gene's germline CDR1 is MNHEY and CDR2 SVGEGT. The CDR3 DNA follows: TGTGCCAGCAGTTCCTTCTTTGGAGGAGGAGGCCGCACAGATACGCAGTATTTT. This sequence encodes CASSSFFGGGGRTDTQYF.

This chain links TRBV3-1 (or the pseudogene TRBV3-2) with TRBJ2-4; TRBD2 aligns across 12 bases. V lost 0 bases, J lost 1 base, and 1 base stayed unmatched. The CDR3 length is 17 residues. Looked up from germline, CDR1 is LGHDT and CDR2 is YNNKEL (reference sequence). The CDR3 DNA is TGTGCCAGCAGCCAAGAAGGGACTAGCGGGGCCAAAAACATTCAGTACTTC. Its translation is CASSQEGTSGAKNIQYF.

The gene calls are TRBV19 and TRBJ2-7; 10 bases fit TRBD1. V dropped 3 bases and J dropped 5; count of bases not matched to a gene: 7. The CDR3 runs 15 residues. Per germline, CDR1 LNHDA and CDR2 SQIVND (reference sequence). As DNA, the CDR3 is TGTGCCAGTAGTATGGACAGGGGGAAGGGAAACGAGCAGTACTTC. The encoded protein is CASSMDRGKGNEQYF.

This clone was counted a single time. The chain links TRBV28 to TRBJ1-4, with D hard to call. V was clipped by 8 bases and J by 4 bases, with 14 bases between them. This CDR3 spans 14 amino acids. The germline gives CDR1 MDHEN, CDR2 SYDVKM. In nucleotides, the CDR3 is TGTGCCAGCCGTTCACCGGGGAGTAATGAAAAACTGTTTTTT. Residues: CASRSPGSNEKLFF. The complete variable domain, with remaining parts taken from reference TRBV28 and TRBJ1-4, reads DVKVTQSSRYLVKRTGEKVFLECVQDMDHENMFWYRQDPGLGLRLIYFSYDVKMKEKGDIPEGYSVSREKKERFSLILESASTNQTSMYLCASRSPGSNEKLFFGSGTQLSVL.

The rearrangement uses TRBV29-1 and TRBJ2-1; 11 bases map to TRBD1. The V gene's germline CDR1 is SQVTM and CDR2 ANQGSEA. This CDR3 has 14 amino acids. CDR3 DNA sequence: TGCAGTTCTAAGGGACAGGGGGCCTACAATGAGCAGTTCTTC. Its translation: CSSKGQGAYNEQFF.

The chain carries TRBV9 and TRBJ2-3; D might be TRBD2 (5 bases). The CDR3 totals 18 residues. Per the germline V gene, CDR1 is SGDLS and CDR2 is YYNGEE. V was trimmed by 2 bases and J by 0 bases, leaving 19 bases between them. CDR3 region: CASSVFPFSASSTDTQYF. The CDR3, as DNA: TGTGCCAGCAGCGTTTTCCCCTTTAGCGCGTCTAGCACAGATACGCAGTATTTT.

The genes are TRBV28 and TRBJ1-1, with no clear D. This CDR3 is built from 14 residues. Germline CDR1 reads MDHEN; CDR2 reads SYDVKM. The V and J ends lost 5 bases and 7 bases respectively, with 17 bases between them. The CDR3 nucleotides read TGTGCCAGCAGTCCCCGGAGAATAAACCGTGAAGCTTTCTTT. It specifies CASSPRRINREAFF.

V and J are TRBV19 and TRBJ1-1; 8 nucleotides line up with TRBD1. The V gene end was trimmed by 4 bases and the J gene end by 4 bases; junction bases not matched to a gene: 2. CDR1 and CDR2 from the germline V gene are LNHDA and SQIVND (reference sequence). The CDR3 is 13 amino acids. CDR3: CASSSTGGTEAFF. The CDR3 nucleotides are TGTGCCAGTAGTAGCACAGGGGGCACTGAAGCTTTCTTT.

This chain uses TRBV10-2 with TRBJ2-5; the D gene is possibly TRBD2 (5 bases). V gave up 9 bases and J gave up 5 bases, with 16 bases separating them. The CDR3 has 13 residues. Germline V gene lookup returns CDR1 WSHSY and CDR2 SAAADI. CDR3 nucleotides: TGCGCCAGTCTAGGGAGCGGACGGGAGACCCAGTACTTC. Its protein is CASLGSGRETQYF.

The rearrangement links TRBV9 to TRBJ2-7; D is perhaps TRBD1 (5 bases). Germline lookup yields CDR1 SGDLS and CDR2 YYNGEE. The V end was cut by 3 bases, the J end by 1 base, with 14 bases between. The CDR3 runs to 15 residues. The DNA of the CDR3 is TGTGCCAGCAGCGGAACAGGCGATTTTTCCTACGAGCAGTACTTC. This translates into CASSGTGDFSYEQYF.

The chain combines TRBV7-8 with TRBJ2-1; D may be TRBD1 (6 bases). Trimming stripped 5 bases from V and 0 bases from J, with 11 bases between. This CDR3 region has 15 residues. From germline, CDR1 is SGHVS and CDR2 FQNEAQ. The CDR3 DNA follows: TGTGCCAGCAGCGCCGACAGGTACTCCTACAATGAGCAGTTCTTC. Its translation is CASSADRYSYNEQFF. Based on the CDR3 plus reference TRBV7-8 and TRBJ2-1, the full variable domain is GAGVSQSPRYKVAKRGQDVALRCDPISGHVSLFWYQQALGQGPEFLTYFQNEAQLDKSGLPSDRFFAERPEGSVSTLKIQRTQQEDSAVYLCASSADRYSYNEQFFGPGTRLTVL.

The rearrangement joins TRBV27 to TRBJ1-5; 7 bases align to TRBD1. The CDR3 extends over 14 amino acids. Germline CDR1 is MNHEY and CDR2 is SMNVEV (reference sequence). V lost 3 bases to trimming and J lost 5 bases; unmatched junction nucleotides: 4. The CDR3 DNA is TGTGCCAGCAGTTTTGACAGGGATTATCAGCCCCAGCATTTT. Its protein product is CASSFDRDYQPQHF.

This clone turned up a few times. V is TRBV4-3 and J is TRBJ1-2, with 10 bases aligning to TRBD1. The junction had 10 bases not matched to a gene; V was cut back by 8 bases and J by 7 bases. Germline loops: CDR1 LGHNA, CDR2 YSLEER. The CDR3 consists of 14 residues. The CDR3 here is CASSPRDRGRGYTF. DNA of the CDR3: TGCGCCAGCTCTCCCCGGGACAGGGGACGTGGCTACACCTTC.

J is TRBJ2-5 and V is TRBV11-2; maybe TRBD2 (5 bases). The CDR3 loop spans 15 amino acids. V lost 5 bases, J lost 2 bases, and 15 bases lay in between. CDR1 is SGHAT, CDR2 FQNNGV, per germline. CDR3 nucleotide sequence: TGTGCCAGCAGCACGCGGCGGGTACCTCAAGAGACCCAGTACTTC. It yields the protein CASSTRRVPQETQYF.

This clone has only a few counts. The chain recombines TRBV27 with TRBJ1-2, with 7 bases that match TRBD1. The CDR3 contains 14 residues. V dropped 8 bases and J dropped 4; count of bases not matched to a gene: 10. Germline lookup yields CDR1 MNHEY and CDR2 SMNVEV (reference sequence). As DNA, the CDR3 is TGTGCCAGCGGACGCAAACAGGGGAGCTATGGCTACACCTTC. Translation: CASGRKQGSYGYTF.

The V call is TRBV9, the J call TRBJ1-2; D is unclear. CDR1 is SGDLS, CDR2 YYNGEE, per germline. Trimming removed 3 bases from V and 8 bases from J, with 8 bases in between. CDR3 length: 11 amino acids. CDR3 sequence: CASSAVKGYTF. As DNA, the CDR3 is TGTGCCAGCAGCGCGGTAAAGGGCTACACCTTC.

In this sample, this clone turned up a few times. The rearrangement uses TRBV5-1 and TRBJ1-1, with 11 positions matching TRBD1. The CDR3 is 15 residues long. Germline V CDR1 and CDR2: SGHRS, YFSETQ. The V and J ends lost 3 bases and 4 bases, in that order; junction bases with no gene match: 5. The CDR3 is CASSWTGGQGTEAFF. DNA of the CDR3: TGCGCCAGCAGCTGGACAGGGGGCCAAGGCACTGAAGCTTTCTTT.

The chain employs TRBV24-1 and TRBJ2-3, with D possibly being TRBD2 (5 bases). V gave up 8 bases and J gave up 1 base, with 9 bases separating them. The CDR3 spans 13 residues. Per germline, CDR1 KGHDR and CDR2 SFDVKD. CDR3 sequence (DNA): TGTGCCACCACGGGTAGCGGCACAGATACGCAGTATTTT. Its protein is CATTGSGTDTQYF.

The rearrangement uses TRBV5-5 and TRBJ2-7, with 12 bases fitting TRBD2. Germline V gene lookup returns CDR1 SGHKS and CDR2 YYEKEE (reference sequence). The V gene end was trimmed by 4 bases and the J gene end by 7 bases; junction bases not matched to a gene: 6. The CDR3 length is 14 residues. The CDR3 sequence: CASSPGLAGREQYF. The CDR3, as DNA: TGTGCCAGCAGCCCAGGACTAGCGGGAAGAGAGCAGTACTTC.

The chain couples TRBV19 to TRBJ2-2, with 8 bases fitting TRBD1. V lost 5 bases to trimming and J lost 0 bases; unmatched junction nucleotides: 14. From germline, CDR1 is LNHDA and CDR2 SQIVND (reference sequence). The CDR3 consists of 19 residues. The CDR3 DNA follows: TGTGCCAGTAGTCCCATTAGACAGGGGCGAGATACGAACACCGGGGAGCTGTTTTTT. As protein: CASSPIRQGRDTNTGELFF.